Listed here are 8 T cell receptor beta chains from one sample, sequenced in a study of blood T cell repertoires in COVID-19. Libraries were prepared by immunoSEQ multiplex PCR; TCRdb keeps only in-frame clonotypes and omits some of them. The data show 100,000 to 120,000 clones, about 85% seen once. Sequencing input: peripheral blood. The source is a middle-aged man with acute or convalescent COVID-19.

V usage is TRBV5-1 and J usage is TRBJ2-7; 9 bases are shared with TRBD1. This CDR3 region has 16 residues. The germline CDR1 and CDR2 sequences are SGHRS and YFSETQ. With V trimmed by 0 bases and J by 2 bases, 6 bases remained unmatched. The CDR3 DNA follows: TGCGCCAGCAGCTTGGCGGGTGGGACAGGGACCTACGAGCAGTACTTC. Translation gives CASSLAGGTGTYEQYF. Combining the CDR3 with reference TRBV5-1 and TRBJ2-7 gives the whole variable domain KAGVTQTPRYLIKTRGQQVTLSCSPISGHRSVSWYQQTPGQGLQFLFEYFSETQRNKGNFPGRFSGRQFSNSRSEMNVSTLELGDSALYLCASSLAGGTGTYEQYFGPGTRLTVT.

This chain connects TRBV6-1 to TRBJ2-5, with a tentative D call TRBD1 (6 bases). The CDR3 has 15 residues. V lost 3 bases to trimming and J lost 2 bases, with 13 bases between them. Germline CDR1 MNHNS, CDR2 SASEGT. The CDR3 is CASSDAPDSQETQYF. CDR3 DNA sequence: TGTGCCAGCAGTGACGCGCCGGACAGTCAAGAGACCCAGTACTTC.

V usage is TRBV19 and J usage is TRBJ2-3; TRBD2 might be the D (5 bases). CDR3 length: 16 residues. CDR1 and CDR2 from the germline V gene are LNHDA and SQIVND (reference sequence). V shed 7 bases and J shed 1 base, with 18 bases lying between them. Written as DNA, the CDR3 is TGTGCCAGTATGGGTTTGACTAAAGAAGGCACAGATACGCAGTATTTT. This sequence encodes CASMGLTKEGTDTQYF.

CDR3: CASRQGLLGANVLTF. Here the CDR3 DNA reads TGTGCCAGTCGACAGGGGTTGCTTGGGGCCAACGTCCTGACTTTC. This sequence joins TRBV2 and TRBJ2-6, with TRBD1 identical over 8 bases. Germline V gene data show CDR1 as SNHLY and CDR2 as FYNNEI. V gave up 9 bases and J gave up 3 bases; unmatched junction bases: 7. This CDR3 contains 15 residues.

The CDR3 reads CAISDPPSARGYEQYF. The DNA for the CDR3 is TGTGCCATCAGTGACCCCCCGAGTGCCAGAGGTTATGAGCAGTACTTC. The chain carries TRBV10-3 and TRBJ2-7; D is unresolved. The CDR3 has 16 residues. Trimming cost V 3 bases and J 7 bases, with 22 bases left between them. Germline V gene lookup returns CDR1 ENHRY and CDR2 SYGVKD.

This clone occurred a few times. This sequence joins TRBV3-1 (or the pseudogene TRBV3-2) and TRBJ2-1, with D unclear. The CDR3 covers 16 residues. In germline, CDR1 is LGHDT, CDR2 YNNKEL (reference sequence). With 1 base removed from V and 2 bases from J, the gap between germline ends came to 12 bases. This CDR3 reads CASSQAVTTTYNEQFF. The DNA for the CDR3 is TGTGCCAGCAGCCAAGCAGTGACAACGACCTACAATGAGCAGTTCTTC.

The V and J genes are TRBV12-3 or TRBV12-4 and TRBJ1-5; 9 bases agree with TRBD1. This CDR3 comprises 12 residues. V was pared by 6 bases and J by 12 bases, with 6 bases of the junction left unmatched. CDR3 sequence: CASSRDREGQHF. DNA of the CDR3: TGTGCCAGCAGCAGGGACAGGGAGGGCCAGCATTTT.

This rearrangement joins TRBV10-3 to TRBJ2-2, with 7 positions matching TRBD1. CDR1 and CDR2 (germline): ENHRY, SYGVKD. Trimming removed 6 bases from V and 3 bases from J; junction bases left unmatched: 1. This CDR3 comprises 13 residues. CDR3 sequence reads: CAISTGDTGELFF. CDR3 coding DNA: TGTGCCATCAGCACAGGGGACACCGGGGAGCTGTTTTTT.